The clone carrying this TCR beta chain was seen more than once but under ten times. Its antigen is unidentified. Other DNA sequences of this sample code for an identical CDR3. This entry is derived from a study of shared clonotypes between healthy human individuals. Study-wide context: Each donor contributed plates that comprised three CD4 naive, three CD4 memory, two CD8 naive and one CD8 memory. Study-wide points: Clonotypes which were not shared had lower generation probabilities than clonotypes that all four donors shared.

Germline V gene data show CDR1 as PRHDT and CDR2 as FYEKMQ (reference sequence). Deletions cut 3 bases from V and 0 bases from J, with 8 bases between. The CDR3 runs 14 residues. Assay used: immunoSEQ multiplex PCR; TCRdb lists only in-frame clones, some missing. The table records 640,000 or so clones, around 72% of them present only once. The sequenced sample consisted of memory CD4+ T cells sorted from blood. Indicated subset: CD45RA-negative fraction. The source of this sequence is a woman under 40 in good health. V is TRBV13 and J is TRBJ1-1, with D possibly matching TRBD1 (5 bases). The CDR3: CASSFGALNTEAFF. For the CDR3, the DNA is TGTGCCAGCAGCTTTGGGGCCCTGAACACTGAAGCTTTCTTT.